This T cell receptor (beta chain) was sequenced in a study of tumor and adjacent non-tumor tissue in lung cancer. Study summary: There were 11 to 13 adenocarcinoma, a couple of squamous cell carcinoma and 1 small cell lung cancer cases. Samples averaged around 4 million productive TCRbeta reads each. Stage I to III disease affected approximately 11 men and about five women aged 31 to 76. General study results and limits: Tumor repertoires had a smaller top 100 clone share than normal lung.

A modified ARM-PCR protocol with three rounds of nested PCR amplified TCRbeta. TCRdb ran MiXCR on the multiplex PCR reads and lists one entry per CDR3 protein. The sample consists of about 79,000 distinct CDR3 sequences, 72% of them appearing once. No cell sorting was done before RNA was extracted from the tissue. CDR1 is SGHAT, CDR2 FQNNGV, per germline. The CDR3 is 16 residues long. Regarding this clonotype: The antigen remains undetermined. The junction does not match germline at one end; this may be a read error.

The chain recombines TRBV11-2 with TRBJ2-5; 9 positions agree with TRBD2. Sequenced input: lung tumor tissue. This clonotype originated in a middle-aged woman with non-small cell lung cancer. CDR3 coding DNA: TGTACCACCAACAGACTAGCGGAGGGGGGGCTGGAGACACAGTACTTC. Translation gives CTTNRLAEGGLETQYF.